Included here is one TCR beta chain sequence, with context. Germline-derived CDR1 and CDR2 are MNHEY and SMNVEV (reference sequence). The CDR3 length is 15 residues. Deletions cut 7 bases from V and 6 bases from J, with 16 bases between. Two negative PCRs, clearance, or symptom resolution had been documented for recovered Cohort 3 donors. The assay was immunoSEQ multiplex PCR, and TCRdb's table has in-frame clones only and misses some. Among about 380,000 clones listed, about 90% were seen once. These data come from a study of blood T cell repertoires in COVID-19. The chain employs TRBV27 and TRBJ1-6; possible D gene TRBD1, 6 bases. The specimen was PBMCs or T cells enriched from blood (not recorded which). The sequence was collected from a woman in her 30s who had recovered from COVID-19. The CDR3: CASNLTGGRNSPLHF. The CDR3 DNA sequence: TGTGCCAGCAACTTAACGGGGGGGCGTAATTCACCCCTCCACTTT.